This T cell receptor beta chain was sequenced in a study of T cells expressing NK-cell markers. TCRdb reprocessed the 5' RACE reads, with one entry per CDR3 protein and no DNA. Its listing shows fewer than 1,500 distinct CDR3 sequences. This clonotype is classed as medium-sized by frequency. Sequenced: blood T cells: a sorted CD56 or NKG2C T cell subset, CD4+ or CD8+ T cells, or bulk PBMC T cells (not recorded which). This TCR derives from a woman under 30 in good health.

CDR3 amino acids: CASSLSRRQFSDTQYF. The V and J genes are TRBV27 and TRBJ2-3. The CDR3 sequence is 16 residues long. Germline V gene lookup returns CDR1 MNHEY and CDR2 SMNVEV (reference sequence).